A selection of T cell receptor beta chains follows, all from one sample in a study of a mutant IDH1 vaccine in newly diagnosed glioma. The data were produced by immunoSEQ multiplex PCR, yet TCRdb's version contains in-frame clones alone and is incomplete. The sample includes about 24,000 clones, around 79% seen only once; the top ten take around 8%. No antigen is known for these receptors. The sample consisted of PBMCs, taken from a glioma patient whose treatment included an IDH1 peptide vaccine. The receptors were gathered from a man in his forties with glioma. Both conserved end residues are part of each CDR3. A D gene is named only where the DNA matches it firmly. Clone size, where shown, is once, few, many, or a class for clones that have expanded.

j_gene: TRBJ2-3; abundance: NA; d_gene: TRBD2; v_gene: TRBV6-5; CDR3aa: CASSTSGSSDTQYF; CDR3nt: TGTGCCAGCAGCACTAGCGGGAGCTCAGATACGCAGTATTTT
j_gene: TRBJ1-1; abundance: few; d_gene: NA; v_gene: TRBV10-3; CDR3aa: CAISDKGGTEAFF; CDR3nt: TGTGCCATCAGTGATAAAGGGGGAACTGAAGCTTTCTTT
j_gene: TRBJ2-3; abundance: NA; d_gene: NA; v_gene: TRBV5-1; CDR3aa: CASSLSDTEDTQYF; CDR3nt: TGCGCCAGCAGCTTGTCCGATACTGAGGATACGCAGTATTTT
j_gene: TRBJ1-5; abundance: NA; d_gene: NA; v_gene: TRBV6-1; CDR3aa: CASSHVHQPQHF; CDR3nt: TGTGCCAGCTCTCACGTGCATCAGCCCCAGCATTTT
j_gene: TRBJ1-5; abundance: NA; d_gene: TRBD1; v_gene: TRBV4-1; CDR3aa: CASSQDVTGGQPQHF; CDR3nt: TGCGCCAGCAGCCAAGATGTCACAGGGGGACAGCCCCAGCATTTT
j_gene: TRBJ2-1; abundance: few; d_gene: NA; v_gene: TRBV7-6; CDR3aa: CASSLSAGSSYNEQFF; CDR3nt: TGTGCCAGCAGCTTATCAGCGGGTTCCTCCTACAATGAGCAGTTCTTC
j_gene: TRBJ2-7; abundance: NA; d_gene: NA; v_gene: TRBV13; CDR3aa: CASSHGDRDYEQYF; CDR3nt: TGTGCCAGCAGCCATGGGGACCGGGACTACGAGCAGTACTTC
j_gene: TRBJ2-5; abundance: NA; d_gene: TRBD2; v_gene: TRBV5-1; CDR3aa: CASSLAAASGRTQYF; CDR3nt: TGCGCCAGCAGCTTGGCCGCGGCTAGCGGGAGAACCCAGTACTTC
j_gene: TRBJ1-1; abundance: NA; d_gene: TRBD1; v_gene: TRBV5-1; CDR3aa: CASSSQGTEAFF; CDR3nt: TGCGCCAGCAGCTCACAGGGGACTGAAGCTTTCTTT
j_gene: TRBJ2-5; abundance: NA; d_gene: TRBD1; v_gene: TRBV5-1; CDR3aa: CASSADRVSGETQYF; CDR3nt: TGCGCCAGCAGCGCCGACAGGGTCTCAGGCGAGACCCAGTACTTC
j_gene: TRBJ1-1; abundance: NA; d_gene: NA; v_gene: TRBV6-1; CDR3aa: CASSEFGARGAFF; CDR3nt: TGTGCCAGCAGTGAATTCGGGGCCAGGGGAGCTTTCTTT
j_gene: TRBJ2-2; abundance: NA; d_gene: NA; v_gene: TRBV5-4; CDR3aa: CASSSPAAGTWTGELFF; CDR3nt: TGTGCCAGCAGTTCTCCCGCGGCGGGGACTTGGACCGGGGAGCTGTTTTTT
j_gene: TRBJ2-2; abundance: NA; d_gene: TRBD2; v_gene: TRBV19; CDR3aa: CASSGTVLAGGLTNTGELFF; CDR3nt: TGTGCCAGTAGTGGGACAGTCCTAGCGGGAGGCCTTACAAACACCGGGGAGCTGTTTTTT
j_gene: TRBJ1-1; abundance: NA; d_gene: NA; v_gene: TRBV11-3; CDR3aa: CASSLDPRRAFF; CDR3nt: TGTGCCAGCAGCTTAGATCCCCGTAGGGCTTTCTTT
j_gene: TRBJ1-5; abundance: NA; d_gene: TRBD1; v_gene: TRBV6-1; CDR3aa: CASEPGQGAYQPQHF; CDR3nt: TGTGCCAGCGAACCGGGACAGGGGGCGTACCAGCCCCAGCATTTT
j_gene: TRBJ1-2; abundance: few; d_gene: TRBD1; v_gene: TRBV30; CDR3aa: CAWSVSARTGMEGYTF; CDR3nt: TGTGCCTGGAGTGTCAGCGCCCGGACAGGGATGGAAGGCTACACCTTC
j_gene: TRBJ1-1; abundance: few; d_gene: NA; v_gene: TRBV29-1; CDR3aa: CSVDPSVNTEAFF; CDR3nt: TGCAGCGTTGATCCCTCAGTGAACACTGAAGCTTTCTTT
j_gene: TRBJ1-5; abundance: NA; d_gene: TRBD1; v_gene: TRBV30; CDR3aa: CAWSAIWTGGTDYSNQPQHF; CDR3nt: TGTGCCTGGAGTGCCATTTGGACAGGTGGTACCGATTATAGCAATCAGCCCCAGCATTTT
j_gene: TRBJ2-1; abundance: NA; d_gene: NA; v_gene: TRBV11-3; CDR3aa: CASTLGGANEQFF; CDR3nt: TGTGCCAGCACCCTGGGGGGAGCCAATGAGCAGTTCTTC
j_gene: TRBJ2-1; abundance: once; d_gene: NA; v_gene: TRBV2; CDR3aa: CASSRGELNEQFF; CDR3nt: TGTGCCAGCAGTCGGGGTGAACTAAATGAGCAGTTCTTC